The 19 T cell receptor beta chains reported below all come from one sample, sequenced in a study of identifying expanded T cells in peripheral blood. Here immunoSEQ multiplex PCR was the method, and the copy in TCRdb shows in-frame clones only, minus some. The sample records about 130,000 clones, 70% to 90% being singletons. The specimen sequenced was blood. Receptors originate from a person aged 18 to 75 in good health.

CDR3 bases: TGCAGCGTAGAACGACCCGGGACAGGCCCCTACGAGCAGTACTTC. It yields the protein CSVERPGTGPYEQYF. This sequence joins TRBV29-1 and TRBJ2-7; 8 bases are shared with TRBD1. With 6 bases clipped from V and 2 bases from J, the junction kept 12 bases outside the gene matches. The CDR3 has 15 residues. Per germline, CDR1 SQVTM and CDR2 ANQGSEA.

The chain carries TRBV2 and TRBJ2-2, with D perhaps matching TRBD2 (6 bases). Trimming removed 3 bases at V and 2 bases at J, with 13 bases between. From germline, CDR1 is SNHLY and CDR2 FYNNEI. This CDR3 has 16 amino acids. The chain's CDR3 is CASSDGAGLNTGELFF. The DNA of the CDR3 is TGTGCCAGCAGTGACGGAGCGGGCCTCAACACCGGGGAGCTGTTTTTT.

J is TRBJ1-4 and V is TRBV19, with D uncertain. Germline values: CDR1 LNHDA, CDR2 SQIVND (reference sequence). Between the trimmed V and J ends, which lost 3 bases and 8 bases, there was a span of 13 bases. The CDR3 loop spans 14 amino acids. The CDR3: CASSIPLGGEKLFF. The CDR3, as DNA: TGTGCCAGTAGTATCCCATTGGGTGGGGAAAAACTGTTTTTT.

V usage is TRBV9 and J usage is TRBJ1-5; D is ambiguous. In germline, CDR1 is SGDLS, CDR2 YYNGEE. The V end was cut by 0 bases, the J end by 5 bases, with 6 bases between. The CDR3 extends over 13 amino acids. CDR3: CASSVVGDQPQHF. The CDR3, as DNA: TGTGCCAGCAGCGTAGTTGGCGATCAGCCCCAGCATTTT.

J is TRBJ1-3 and V is TRBV19; D ambiguous. Between the trimmed V and J ends, which lost 4 bases and 0 bases, there was a span of 7 bases. Germline V gene data show CDR1 as LNHDA and CDR2 as SQIVND (reference sequence). The CDR3 has 14 residues. Written as DNA, the CDR3 is TGTGCCAGTAGTACGGAGAACTCTGGAAACACCATATATTTT. Residues: CASSTENSGNTIYF.

This sequence joins TRBV5-1 and TRBJ2-5; D is possibly TRBD1 (5 bases). V was cut by 1 base and J by 6 bases, with 19 bases left in between. This CDR3 is 16 amino acids long. Per the germline V gene, CDR1 is SGHRS and CDR2 is YFSETQ. CDR3 loop: CASSLKLTDPGKTQYF. The CDR3 DNA reads as TGCGCCAGCAGCTTGAAGTTGACAGATCCAGGGAAGACCCAGTACTTC. Together with reference TRBV5-1 and TRBJ2-5, the CDR3 gives the full variable domain: KAGVTQTPRYLIKTRGQQVTLSCSPISGHRSVSWYQQTPGQGLQFLFEYFSETQRNKGNFPGRFSGRQFSNSRSEMNVSTLELGDSALYLCASSLKLTDPGKTQYFGPGTRLLVL.

The chain has TRBV6-5 and TRBJ2-7; D may correspond to TRBD1 or TRBD2 (6 bases each). In germline, CDR1 is MNHEY, CDR2 SVGAGI. The CDR3 is 13 residues long. V gave up 2 bases and J gave up 2 bases, with 7 bases separating them. The CDR3 reads CASSYRGAYEQYF. The CDR3 nucleotides are TGTGCCAGCAGTTACAGGGGGGCCTACGAGCAGTACTTC.

Only one count was recorded for this clone. The rearrangement joins TRBV2 to TRBJ1-1; D gene ambiguous. CDR3 length: 15 residues. Between the trimmed V and J ends, which lost 1 base and 3 bases, there was a span of 12 bases. CDR1 and CDR2 from the germline V gene are SNHLY and FYNNEI. The CDR3, as DNA: TGTGCCAGCAGTGAAGGTCGCGGAGGTTACACTGAAGCTTTCTTT. Protein sequence: CASSEGRGGYTEAFF.

The count of this clone is one. The rearrangement uses TRBV6-1 and TRBJ2-1; the D is unclear. V was pared by 6 bases and J by 5 bases, with 14 bases between. Germline V gene lookup returns CDR1 MNHNS and CDR2 SASEGT. This CDR3 region has 14 residues. The CDR3 DNA sequence: TGTGCCAGCAGCCTAGGAACCCACCACAATGAGCAGTTCTTC. Protein: CASSLGTHHNEQFF.

This chain connects TRBV6-1 to TRBJ2-3; 8 bases map to TRBD2. The junction had 4 bases not matched to a gene; V was cut back by 6 bases and J by 2 bases. Germline V lookup: CDR1 MNHNS, CDR2 SASEGT. The CDR3 consists of 14 residues. The CDR3 coding sequence is TGTGCCAGCAGAATTAGCGGGATCACAGATACGCAGTATTTT. Encoded protein: CASRISGITDTQYF.

The chain uses TRBV11-2 and TRBJ1-5; the match to TRBD1 covers 8 bases. Germline values: CDR1 SGHAT, CDR2 FQNNGV. This CDR3 is 16 amino acids long. With 5 bases clipped from V and 2 bases from J, the junction kept 8 bases outside the gene matches. CDR3 protein: CASSLRTGTGNQPQHF. CDR3 sequence (DNA): TGTGCCAGCAGCCTCCGGACAGGGACGGGCAATCAGCCCCAGCATTTT.

This rearrangement joins TRBV12-5 to TRBJ1-1, with a weak D call TRBD1 (6 bases). The CDR3 has 15 residues. CDR1 is LGHNT, CDR2 FRNRAP, per germline. The germline V and J ends were trimmed by 4 bases and 5 bases, with 17 bases remaining between them. DNA for the CDR3: TGTGCTAGTGGTTGGGAAACAGGGTATGCTACTGAAGCTTTCTTT. It specifies CASGWETGYATEAFF.

This clone occurred once. This rearrangement joins TRBV7-3 to TRBJ2-6; tentatively, D is TRBD1 or TRBD2 (5 bases each). Trimming removed 3 bases from V and 3 bases from J, with 12 bases in between. Germline V gives CDR1 SGHTA, CDR2 FQGTGA. The CDR3 consists of 16 residues. For the CDR3, the DNA is TGTGCCAGCAGCTTCGGGACGTTCTTTGGGGCCAACGTCCTGACTTTC. This codes for CASSFGTFFGANVLTF.

The chain links TRBV19 to TRBJ1-5; no firm D call. V was clipped by 5 bases and J by 4 bases, with 6 bases between them. Germline V CDR1 and CDR2: LNHDA, SQIVND (reference sequence). The CDR3 runs to 12 residues. This CDR3 reads CASSLQNQPQHF. The CDR3 bases are TGTGCCAGTAGTTTACAGAATCAGCCCCAGCATTTT.

The J gene is TRBJ1-2, the V gene TRBV7-9, with D uncertain. Between the trimmed V and J ends, which lost 6 bases and 0 bases, there was a span of 8 bases. Germline CDR1 is SEHNR and CDR2 is FQNEAQ (reference sequence). This CDR3 has 13 residues. This chain's CDR3 is CASRSESNYGYTF. CDR3 nucleotides: TGTGCCAGCAGAAGTGAATCTAACTATGGCTACACCTTC.

The chain recombines TRBV2 with TRBJ1-1; D not resolved. The CDR3 consists of 13 residues. Germline V gives CDR1 SNHLY, CDR2 FYNNEI. V lost 7 bases and J 0 bases, leaving 9 bases between the germline ends. The CDR3 region has the DNA TGTGCCAGCAAGGTTGAGATGAACACTGAAGCTTTCTTT. Translation gives CASKVEMNTEAFF.

This clone showed up just once. The V and J genes are TRBV18 and TRBJ2-1; D might be TRBD1 or TRBD2, each matching 5 bases. The CDR3 has 14 amino acids. CDR1 and CDR2 (germline): KGHSH, LQKENI. With 6 bases removed from V and 7 bases from J, the gap between germline ends came to 16 bases. In nucleotides, the CDR3 is TGTGCCAGCTCCGCCGGGACGGTGAGGAATGAGCAGTTCTTC. Encoded protein: CASSAGTVRNEQFF. The variable domain in full, completed from reference TRBV18 and TRBJ2-1, reads NAGVMQNPRHLVRRRGQEARLRCSPMKGHSHVYWYRQLPEEGLKFMVYLQKENIIDESGMPKERFSAEFPKEGPSILRIQQVVRGDSAAYFCASSAGTVRNEQFFGPGTRLTVL.

The chain couples TRBV28 to TRBJ2-1, with TRBD2 matching over 9 bases. The CDR3 extends over 17 amino acids. The V segment lost 6 bases and the J segment 0 bases; nucleotides outside the gene matches: 9. Germline assignment: CDR1 MDHEN and CDR2 SYDVKM. The CDR3, as DNA: TGTGCCAGCAGCCCGTCCACAGCGGGAGGCTCCTACAATGAGCAGTTCTTC. Translated, it gives CASSPSTAGGSYNEQFF. The full variable domain, rest sourced from reference TRBV28 and TRBJ2-1, is DVKVTQSSRYLVKRTGEKVFLECVQDMDHENMFWYRQDPGLGLRLIYFSYDVKMKEKGDIPEGYSVSREKKERFSLILESASTNQTSMYLCASSPSTAGGSYNEQFFGPGTRLTVL.

This chain connects TRBV6-5 to TRBJ1-4; 8 bases match TRBD1. The CDR3 runs 14 residues. V lost 6 bases, J lost 4 bases, and 4 bases stayed unmatched. CDR1 is MNHEY and CDR2 is SVGAGI in the germline V gene. The CDR3 here is CASSPGQGNEKLFF. The CDR3 DNA reads as TGTGCCAGCAGCCCCGGACAGGGTAATGAAAAACTGTTTTTT.